The source of this TCR beta chain is a study of T-cell memory formation after mild COVID-19. TCRdb analysed the 5' RACE reads with MiXCR anew, one entry per CDR3 protein. There are fewer than 250,000 distinct CDR3 sequences in the sample; roughly a tenth occur only once, and under 3.5% lies in the top ten. The sequenced sample consisted of PBMCs or a T cell subset sorted from them (not recorded which). This clonotype was sampled from a man aged 18 to 30 who had mild COVID-19 (a few samples of this study predate the infection). Cell type and time point are not known.

The DNA of the CDR3 is TGTGCCAGCAGCCAAGGTACTGGAACCGGGGAGCTGTTTTTT. Translating gives CASSQGTGTGELFF. V and J are TRBV3-1 and TRBJ2-2; no reliable D call. The CDR3 extends over 14 amino acids. CDR1 is LGHDT, CDR2 YNNKEL, per germline (reference sequence). Trimming removed 1 base at V and 5 bases at J, with 8 bases between. Variable domain in full (rest from reference TRBV3-1 and TRBJ2-2): DTAVSQTPKYLVTQMGNDKSIKCEQNLGHDTMYWYKQDSKKFLKIMFSYNNKELIINETVPNRFSPKSPDKAHLNLHINSLELGDSAVYFCASSQGTGTGELFFGEGSRLTVL.